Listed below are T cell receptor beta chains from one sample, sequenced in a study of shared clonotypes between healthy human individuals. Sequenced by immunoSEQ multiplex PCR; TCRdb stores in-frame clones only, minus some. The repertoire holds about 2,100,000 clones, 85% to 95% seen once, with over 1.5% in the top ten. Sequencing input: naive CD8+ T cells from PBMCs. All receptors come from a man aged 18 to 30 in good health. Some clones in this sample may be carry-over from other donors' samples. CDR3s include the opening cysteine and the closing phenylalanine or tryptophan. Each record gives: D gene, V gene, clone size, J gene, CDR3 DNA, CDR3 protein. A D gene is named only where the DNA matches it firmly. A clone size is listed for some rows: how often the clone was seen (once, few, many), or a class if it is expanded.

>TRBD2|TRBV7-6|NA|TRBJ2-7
TGTGCCAGCAGCTTAGTGAGACCGGGACTAGCGGGAGGTAGGACCTACGAGCAGTACTTC
CASSLVRPGLAGGRTYEQYF
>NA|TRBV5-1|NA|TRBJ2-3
TGCGCCAGCGGGGGTTGGGTCACAGATACGCAGTATTTT
CASGGWVTDTQYF
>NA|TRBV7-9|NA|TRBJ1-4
TGTGCCAGCAGCTTAGCGTTGGGGGTAGAGGAAAAACTGTTTTTT
CASSLALGVEEKLFF
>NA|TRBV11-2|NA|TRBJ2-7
TGTGCCAGCAGGAGGACCGACGAGCAGTACTTC
CASRRTDEQYF
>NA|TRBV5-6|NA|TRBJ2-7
TGTGCCAGCAGCTTCTCATCTTATGAGCAGTACTTC
CASSFSSYEQYF
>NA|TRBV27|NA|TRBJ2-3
TGTGCCAGCAGTGGCGGAATTAGTACAGATACGCAGTATTTT
CASSGGISTDTQYF
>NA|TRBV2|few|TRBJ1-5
TGTGCCAGCAGTGAAGCGCTTGGGGGGCTAAGCAATCAGCCCCAGCATTTT
CASSEALGGLSNQPQHF
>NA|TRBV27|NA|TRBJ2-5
TGTGCCAGCAGTATAGACCAAGAGACCCAGTACTTC
CASSIDQETQYF
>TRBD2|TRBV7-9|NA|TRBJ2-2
TGTGCCAGCAGGTCCCTAGCGGGCGGCACCGGGGAGCTGTTTTTT
CASRSLAGGTGELFF
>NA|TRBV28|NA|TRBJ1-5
TGTGCCAGCAGTCCCGATGCCCGGCAGGCGGGCAATCAGCCCCAGCATTTT
CASSPDARQAGNQPQHF
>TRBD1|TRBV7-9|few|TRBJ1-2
TGTGCCAGCAGCTTAAGACAGGGTGACGGCTACACCTTC
CASSLRQGDGYTF
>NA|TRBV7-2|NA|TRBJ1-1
TGTGCCAGCAGCCTATCGAGGGACGGCCTGAAGTATGCTTTCTTT
CASSLSRDGLKYAFF
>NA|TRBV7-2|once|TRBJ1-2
TGTGCCAGCAGCTCCCGGGGCCCGACAGCTTTGGATGGCTACACCTTC
CASSSRGPTALDGYTF
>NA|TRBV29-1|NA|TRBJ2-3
TGCAGCGCCACTACAGATACGCAGTATTTT
CSATTDTQYF
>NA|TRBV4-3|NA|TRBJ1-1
TGCGCCAGCAGCCAAGATCCGGCGGGCACTGAAGCTTTCTTT
CASSQDPAGTEAFF
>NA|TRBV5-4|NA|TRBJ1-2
TGTGCCAGCAGCTTGTCCACCCTCGTGGTTGGTGGCTACACCTTC
CASSLSTLVVGGYTF